Listed below are T cell receptor beta chains from one sample, sequenced in a study of patients and donors after allogeneic stem cell transplantation. MiXCR was run by TCRdb on the RT-PCR reads, yielding one entry per CDR3 protein. Of roughly 150,000 distinct CDR3 sequences in the sample, approximately 22% are singletons; the top ten hold 20% to 30%. Sequenced sample: blood, either unsorted or a sorted T cell fraction (not recorded which). All receptors derive from a human donor who was either an allogeneic HSCT recipient or a stem cell or donor lymphocyte infusion donor (not recorded which). It is not recorded whose cells these are; they may come from a transplant donor. CDR3s include the opening cysteine and the closing phenylalanine or tryptophan. A D gene is named only where the DNA matches it firmly. Clone size appears in some rows only: once, few, many, or a class for an expanded clone.

J gene: TRBJ1-1
V gene: TRBV6-2/TRBV6-3
CDR3 length: 12
clone size: NA
D gene: NA
CDR3 DNA: TGTGCCAGCAGTTACGGATACAGGGAAGCTTTCTTT
CDR3 protein: CASSYGYREAFF

J gene: TRBJ1-2
V gene: TRBV12-3/TRBV12-4
CDR3 length: 13
clone size: few
D gene: NA
CDR3 DNA: TGTGCCAGCAGTTTAGGGACAATCTATGGCTACACCTTC
CDR3 protein: CASSLGTIYGYTF

J gene: TRBJ1-1
V gene: TRBV20-1
CDR3 length: 11
clone size: NA
D gene: NA
CDR3 DNA: TGCAGTGCTATCACAGATGCTGAAGCTTTCTTT
CDR3 protein: CSAITDAEAFF

J gene: TRBJ2-1
V gene: TRBV20-1
CDR3 length: 13
clone size: few
D gene: NA
CDR3 DNA: TGCAGTGCTTCTCCGGGCTCCTACAATGAGCAGTTCTTC
CDR3 protein: CSASPGSYNEQFF

J gene: TRBJ1-3
V gene: TRBV5-1
CDR3 length: 19
clone size: NA
D gene: TRBD1
CDR3 DNA: TGCGCCAGCAGCTTTTTACACCCGGGACAGGCGTTCTCTGGAAACACCATATATTTT
CDR3 protein: CASSFLHPGQAFSGNTIYF

J gene: TRBJ2-3
V gene: TRBV20-1
CDR3 length: 13
clone size: NA
D gene: NA
CDR3 DNA: TGCAGTGCTAGCGGGGGGCCCACAGATACGCAGTATTTT
CDR3 protein: CSASGGPTDTQYF

J gene: TRBJ1-5
V gene: TRBV10-3
CDR3 length: 13
clone size: few
D gene: NA
CDR3 DNA: TGTGCCACGACTGACGGTAGCAATCAGCCCCAGCATTTT
CDR3 protein: CATTDGSNQPQHF

J gene: TRBJ2-5
V gene: TRBV7-3
CDR3 length: 13
clone size: NA
D gene: NA
CDR3 DNA: TGTGCCAGCAGCGACCCACCAAGGGAGACCCAGTACTTC
CDR3 protein: CASSDPPRETQYF

J gene: TRBJ2-1
V gene: TRBV9
CDR3 length: 15
clone size: NA
D gene: TRBD2
CDR3 DNA: TGTGCCAGCAGCGTAGGCGGGAGAGGCTACAATGAGCAGTTCTTC
CDR3 protein: CASSVGGRGYNEQFF

J gene: TRBJ1-2
V gene: TRBV3-1
CDR3 length: 15
clone size: few
D gene: TRBD1
CDR3 DNA: TGTGCCAGCAGCCTCTCCGACAGGGTGGACTATGGCTACACCTTC
CDR3 protein: CASSLSDRVDYGYTF

J gene: TRBJ2-3
V gene: TRBV7-3
CDR3 length: 14
clone size: many
D gene: TRBD2
CDR3 DNA: TGTGCCAGCAGCTCGGGACTAGCCGGAGATACGCAGTATTTT
CDR3 protein: CASSSGLAGDTQYF

J gene: TRBJ2-1
V gene: TRBV27
CDR3 length: 14
clone size: NA
D gene: NA
CDR3 DNA: TGTGCCAGCAGTTTACGTCTTGCCTACAATGAGCAGTTCTTC
CDR3 protein: CASSLRLAYNEQFF

J gene: TRBJ1-1
V gene: TRBV4-3
CDR3 length: 19
clone size: few
D gene: NA
CDR3 DNA: TGCGCCAGCAGCCAAGATGGGGCCAGGGGCCTACCGATGAACACTGAAGCTTTCTTT
CDR3 protein: CASSQDGARGLPMNTEAFF

J gene: TRBJ1-5
V gene: TRBV4-1
CDR3 length: 16
clone size: NA
D gene: NA
CDR3 DNA: TGCGCCAGCAGCCGACGACAGTTAAATAGCAATCAGCCCCAGCATTTT
CDR3 protein: CASSRRQLNSNQPQHF

J gene: TRBJ2-4
V gene: TRBV11-2
CDR3 length: 15
clone size: few
D gene: NA
CDR3 DNA: TGTGCCAGCAGCTCGGGGCCACCCTACAAAAACATTCAGTACTTC
CDR3 protein: CASSSGPPYKNIQYF

J gene: TRBJ2-1
V gene: TRBV7-8
CDR3 length: 17
clone size: few
D gene: NA
CDR3 DNA: TGTGCCAGCAGCTTAGAGGTACTAGCCGACGGAAACAATGAGCAGTTCTTC
CDR3 protein: CASSLEVLADGNNEQFF

J gene: TRBJ2-5
V gene: TRBV29-1
CDR3 length: 18
clone size: NA
D gene: TRBD2
CDR3 DNA: TGCAGCGTTGAAGTAGGCTTAGCGGGAGGGTCCTTAGGCGAGACCCAGTACTTC
CDR3 protein: CSVEVGLAGGSLGETQYF

J gene: TRBJ1-1
V gene: TRBV29-1
CDR3 length: 14
clone size: few
D gene: NA
CDR3 DNA: TGCAGCGTGGGGGACCCTCCGTTGAACACTGAAGCTTTCTTT
CDR3 protein: CSVGDPPLNTEAFF

J gene: TRBJ1-1
V gene: TRBV20-1
CDR3 length: 13
clone size: NA
D gene: NA
CDR3 DNA: TGCAGTGCTAGTACGCAGGGCGTAACTGAAGCTTTCTTT
CDR3 protein: CSASTQGVTEAFF

J gene: TRBJ2-5
V gene: TRBV5-1
CDR3 length: 14
clone size: NA
D gene: NA
CDR3 DNA: TGCGCCAGCAGCGACGGGTCGAGTCAAGAGACCCAGTACTTC
CDR3 protein: CASSDGSSQETQYF

J gene: TRBJ1-2
V gene: TRBV14
CDR3 length: 15
clone size: NA
D gene: NA
CDR3 DNA: TGTGCCAGCAGCCAAGGGACGTGGCAGTTCGGCGGCTACACCTTC
CDR3 protein: CASSQGTWQFGGYTF

J gene: TRBJ2-7
V gene: TRBV18
CDR3 length: 14
clone size: few
D gene: NA
CDR3 DNA: TGTGCCAGCTCACCACAAGGAGACTCGAAGGAGCAGTACTTC
CDR3 protein: CASSPQGDSKEQYF

J gene: TRBJ1-3
V gene: TRBV5-1
CDR3 length: 17
clone size: NA
D gene: NA
CDR3 DNA: TGCGCCAGCAGCCCAACCCCATCGGGCAACTCTGGAAACACCATATATTTT
CDR3 protein: CASSPTPSGNSGNTIYF

J gene: TRBJ2-3
V gene: TRBV12-3/TRBV12-4
CDR3 length: 16
clone size: few
D gene: TRBD1
CDR3 DNA: TGTGCCAGCAGTCCTAGGACAGGGGAGGTCACAGATACGCAGTATTTT
CDR3 protein: CASSPRTGEVTDTQYF

J gene: TRBJ1-2
V gene: TRBV12-3/TRBV12-4
CDR3 length: 15
clone size: few
D gene: NA
CDR3 DNA: TGTGCCAGCAGCCGATTCGGGGCCACTAACTATGGCTACACCTTC
CDR3 protein: CASSRFGATNYGYTF

J gene: TRBJ2-2
V gene: TRBV30
CDR3 length: 12
clone size: few
D gene: NA
CDR3 DNA: TGTGCCTGGTTCCCAAGGACCGGGGAGCTGTTTTTT
CDR3 protein: CAWFPRTGELFF

J gene: TRBJ1-3
V gene: TRBV4-2
CDR3 length: 17
clone size: NA
D gene: NA
CDR3 DNA: TGTGCCAGCAGCCAGGGCGGACAGTCCTACTCTGGAAACACCATATATTTT
CDR3 protein: CASSQGGQSYSGNTIYF

J gene: TRBJ2-1
V gene: TRBV24-1
CDR3 length: 16
clone size: few
D gene: NA
CDR3 DNA: TGTGCCACCAGTGATTTGCGGGACCAGTGGGGCCATGAGCAGTTCTTC
CDR3 protein: CATSDLRDQWGHEQFF

J gene: TRBJ1-1
V gene: TRBV7-8
CDR3 length: 14
clone size: many
D gene: NA
CDR3 DNA: TGTGCCAGCAGCCTAGGGACACCGGCAACTGAAGCTTTCTTT
CDR3 protein: CASSLGTPATEAFF

J gene: TRBJ1-4
V gene: TRBV2
CDR3 length: 15
clone size: few
D gene: NA
CDR3 DNA: TGTGCCAGCAGGAAGACCGAGACGAGTAGTGAAAAACTGTTTTTT
CDR3 protein: CASRKTETSSEKLFF

J gene: TRBJ1-5
V gene: TRBV15
CDR3 length: 18
clone size: many
D gene: NA
CDR3 DNA: TGTGCCACCAGCAGAGATGGTTGGGGTCAGGGCGGCAATCAGCCCCAGCATTTT
CDR3 protein: CATSRDGWGQGGNQPQHF

J gene: TRBJ2-3
V gene: TRBV29-1
CDR3 length: 16
clone size: few
D gene: NA
CDR3 DNA: TGCAGCGTTGTCCCCGGGCCTTACCCTCAGGGAGATACGCAGTATTTT
CDR3 protein: CSVVPGPYPQGDTQYF

J gene: TRBJ2-3
V gene: TRBV5-1
CDR3 length: 16
clone size: NA
D gene: TRBD2
CDR3 DNA: TGCGCCAGCACCCTGGGAAGTATGGCGGGGGCAGATACGCAGTATTTT
CDR3 protein: CASTLGSMAGADTQYF

J gene: TRBJ2-2
V gene: TRBV29-1
CDR3 length: 13
clone size: few
D gene: NA
CDR3 DNA: TGCAGCGTTGATCTCCGGGACACCGGGGAGCTGTTTTTT
CDR3 protein: CSVDLRDTGELFF

J gene: TRBJ2-3
V gene: TRBV12-3/TRBV12-4
CDR3 length: 14
clone size: NA
D gene: TRBD1
CDR3 DNA: TGTGCCAGCAGTCCGGGACAGGGGGCGGATACGCAGTATTTT
CDR3 protein: CASSPGQGADTQYF

J gene: TRBJ1-1
V gene: TRBV29-1
CDR3 length: 14
clone size: few
D gene: NA
CDR3 DNA: TGCAGCCTTCGCGGAACAGGGAATTCCGGTGAAGCTTTCTTT
CDR3 protein: CSLRGTGNSGEAFF

J gene: TRBJ2-3
V gene: TRBV7-9
CDR3 length: 18
clone size: NA
D gene: TRBD2
CDR3 DNA: TGTGCCAGCAGCCTGGGACTAGCGGGGATGACCTTCACAGATACGCAGTATTTT
CDR3 protein: CASSLGLAGMTFTDTQYF

J gene: TRBJ1-4
V gene: TRBV12-3/TRBV12-4
CDR3 length: 17
clone size: NA
D gene: NA
CDR3 DNA: TGTGCCAGCAGTTTAACGGGCTGGGGCAGGGGAGGAGAAAAACTGTTTTTT
CDR3 protein: CASSLTGWGRGGEKLFF

J gene: TRBJ1-1
V gene: TRBV20-1
CDR3 length: 12
clone size: NA
D gene: NA
CDR3 DNA: TGCAGTGCTAGACCATCTATCGCAGAAGCTTTCTTT
CDR3 protein: CSARPSIAEAFF

J gene: TRBJ2-1
V gene: TRBV6-5
CDR3 length: 14
clone size: once
D gene: NA
CDR3 DNA: TGTGCCAGCAGTTATGGGACTCCGTACAATGAGCAGTTCTTC
CDR3 protein: CASSYGTPYNEQFF

J gene: TRBJ1-1
V gene: TRBV29-1
CDR3 length: 14
clone size: few
D gene: TRBD1
CDR3 DNA: TGCAGCGTAGCACAGGGGACCGGGTGGACTGAAGCTTTCTTT
CDR3 protein: CSVAQGTGWTEAFF

J gene: TRBJ2-1
V gene: TRBV7-2
CDR3 length: 19
clone size: NA
D gene: NA
CDR3 DNA: TGTGCCAGCAGCCGATCCGAACGACGGGGGAGATACGCCTACAATGAGCAGTTCTTC
CDR3 protein: CASSRSERRGRYAYNEQFF

J gene: TRBJ2-7
V gene: TRBV20-1
CDR3 length: 11
clone size: NA
D gene: NA
CDR3 DNA: TGCAGTGCTAAACAGGTCTACGAGCAGTACTTC
CDR3 protein: CSAKQVYEQYF

J gene: TRBJ2-3
V gene: TRBV29-1
CDR3 length: 14
clone size: NA
D gene: NA
CDR3 DNA: TGCAGCGTTGAAGATCGAAGGGGCACAGATACGCAGTATTTT
CDR3 protein: CSVEDRRGTDTQYF

J gene: TRBJ1-5
V gene: TRBV7-9
CDR3 length: 18
clone size: few
D gene: TRBD1
CDR3 DNA: TGTGCCAGCAGCTCAGGGACAGGGGCCAGACCCGGCGATCAGCCCCAGCATTTT
CDR3 protein: CASSSGTGARPGDQPQHF

J gene: TRBJ2-7
V gene: TRBV29-1
CDR3 length: 14
clone size: NA
D gene: NA
CDR3 DNA: TGCAGCGCCATCACCCGGGACGGAACCTACGAGCAGTACTTC
CDR3 protein: CSAITRDGTYEQYF

J gene: TRBJ1-2
V gene: TRBV7-2
CDR3 length: 14
clone size: few
D gene: TRBD1
CDR3 DNA: TGTGCCAGCAGCCCTGACAGGGGCCACTATGGCTACACCTTC
CDR3 protein: CASSPDRGHYGYTF

J gene: TRBJ1-5
V gene: TRBV12-5
CDR3 length: 12
clone size: few
D gene: NA
CDR3 DNA: TGTGCTAGTGGTTTGGATGATCAGCCCCAGCATTTT
CDR3 protein: CASGLDDQPQHF

J gene: TRBJ1-1
V gene: TRBV12-3/TRBV12-4
CDR3 length: 13
clone size: few
D gene: NA
CDR3 DNA: TGTGCCAGCAGTTCCACAGCAAACACTGAAGCTTTCTTT
CDR3 protein: CASSSTANTEAFF

J gene: TRBJ2-2
V gene: TRBV27
CDR3 length: 15
clone size: NA
D gene: TRBD1
CDR3 DNA: TGTGCCAGTAGATACAGGGGAGCCAACACCGGGGAGCTGTTTTTT
CDR3 protein: CASRYRGANTGELFF